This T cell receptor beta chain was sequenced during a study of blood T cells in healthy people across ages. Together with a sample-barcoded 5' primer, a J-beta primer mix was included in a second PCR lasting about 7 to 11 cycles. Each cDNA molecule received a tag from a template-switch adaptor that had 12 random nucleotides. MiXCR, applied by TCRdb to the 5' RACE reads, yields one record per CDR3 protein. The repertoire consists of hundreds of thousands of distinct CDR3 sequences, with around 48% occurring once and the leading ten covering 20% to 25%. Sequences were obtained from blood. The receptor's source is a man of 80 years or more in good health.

DNA for the CDR3: TGCGCCAGCAGCTTGTCACCCGACCGATTGGGCACTGAAGCTTTCTTT. It specifies CASSLSPDRLGTEAFF. The chain couples TRBV5-1 to TRBJ1-1; D unclear. This CDR3 has 16 residues. Trimming removed 1 base at V and 4 bases at J, with 17 bases between. Germline V gene sequence: CDR1 SGHRS, CDR2 YFSETQ.